These 19 T cell receptor beta chains were all obtained from the same sample, sequenced in a study of CD4 T cells in relation to SARS-CoV-2 and coronaviruses. No antigen has been identified for these receptors. Before the COVID-19 pandemic, during about 2011-2019, CD4+ T cells were taken from unexposed donors. CD4+ T cells were isolated from the cells after more than nine days of culture. Profiling relied on immunoSEQ multiplex PCR, and the TCRdb table lists in-frame clones only, not all of them. Of tens of thousands of clones in the sample, around 80% are singletons; the top ten hold 13% to 15%. Material: CD4+ T cells from PBMCs, cultured in vitro. The receptors derive from a human donor in good health.

The chain is built from TRBV7-9 and TRBJ2-5, with 7 nucleotides matching TRBD2. The CDR3 is 15 residues long. V lost 5 bases and J lost 3; bases outside the gene matches: 9. Per germline, CDR1 SEHNR and CDR2 FQNEAQ (reference sequence). The CDR3 sequence is CASSGLVQREETQYF. CDR3 nucleotide sequence: TGTGCCAGCAGCGGACTAGTTCAAAGGGAAGAGACCCAGTACTTC.

J is TRBJ2-3 and V is TRBV7-2; 9 bases map to TRBD2. The trim removed 1 base at V and 6 bases at J, leaving 5 bases unmatched. This CDR3 has 15 residues. Germline V gene sequence: CDR1 SGHTA, CDR2 FQGNSA. The CDR3: CASSLVSGGGDTQYF. The CDR3 coding sequence is TGTGCCAGCAGCTTAGTTAGCGGGGGTGGGGATACGCAGTATTTT. The variable domain in full, completed from reference TRBV7-2 and TRBJ2-3, reads GAGVSQSPSNKVTEKGKDVELRCDPISGHTALYWYRQSLGQGLEFLIYFQGNSAPDKSGLPSDRFSAERTGGSVSTLTIQRTQQEDSAVYLCASSLVSGGGDTQYFGPGTRLTVL.

The chain has TRBV19 and TRBJ1-3; TRBD1 matches at 8 bases. J was trimmed by 7 bases and V by 8 bases; bases with no gene match: 7. This CDR3 contains 13 residues. The germline CDR1 and CDR2 sequences are LNHDA and SQIVND (reference sequence). The chain's CDR3 is CASGQGSRNTIYF. The CDR3 bases are TGTGCCAGTGGACAGGGATCCAGGAACACCATATATTTT.

The chain carries TRBV20-1 and TRBJ2-5; D remains ambiguous. This CDR3 is built from 11 residues. From germline, CDR1 is DFQATT and CDR2 SNEGSKA (reference sequence). The chain's CDR3 is CRGQAQETQYF. In DNA form, the CDR3 reads TGCAGGGGTCAGGCTCAAGAGACCCAGTACTTC.

CDR3 protein: CASSLATEGPGELFF. CDR3 nucleotide sequence: TGTGCCAGCAGCCTGGCGACAGAAGGGCCCGGGGAGCTGTTTTTT. The rearrangement joins TRBV9 to TRBJ2-2; weak D call: TRBD1 (5 bases). CDR1 and CDR2 (germline): SGDLS, YYNGEE. The CDR3 is 15 amino acids. V was clipped by 4 bases and J by 6 bases, with 16 bases between them.

V and J are TRBV5-1 and TRBJ1-5; 9 nucleotides agree with TRBD1. The germline V gene has CDR1 SGHRS and CDR2 YFSETQ. V trimming: 4 bases; J trimming: 7 bases; junction bases outside the gene matches: 12. CDR3 length: 16 amino acids. DNA of the CDR3: TGCGCCAGCAGCCTCTCTGGGACAGGGTACGGCCAGCCCCAGCATTTT. Its protein product is CASSLSGTGYGQPQHF.

In DNA, the CDR3 is TGTGCCAGCAGGGGGACTAGCGGTAACACAGATACGCAGTATTTT. It codes for CASRGTSGNTDTQYF. The chain uses TRBV6-5 and TRBJ2-3; 11 nucleotides match TRBD2. The CDR3 totals 15 residues. Germline V gives CDR1 MNHEY, CDR2 SVGAGI. V lost 6 bases, J lost 2 bases, and 4 bases stayed unmatched.

The J gene is TRBJ1-6, the V gene TRBV3-1 (or the pseudogene TRBV3-2), with no clear D. The germline CDR1 and CDR2 sequences are LGHDT and YNNKEL (reference sequence). Deletions cut 2 bases from V and 8 bases from J, with 10 bases between. The CDR3 loop spans 14 amino acids. The CDR3, as DNA: TGTGCCAGCAGCCAACGGGTTAGCGATTCACCCCTCCACTTT. It yields the protein CASSQRVSDSPLHF.

The chain employs TRBV10-3 and TRBJ1-1; the D gene is possibly TRBD1 (5 bases). Germline V gives CDR1 ENHRY, CDR2 SYGVKD. The CDR3 has 18 amino acids. The germline V and J ends were trimmed by 3 bases and 0 bases, with 20 bases remaining between them. The CDR3 sequence is CAISESRASTFMNTEAFF. CDR3 DNA: TGTGCCATCAGTGAATCCAGGGCCTCGACTTTTATGAACACTGAAGCTTTCTTT.

This chain's CDR3 is CASSVPSGGDGETQYF. The CDR3 DNA reads TGTGCCAGCAGCGTCCCTAGCGGGGGGGATGGAGAGACCCAGTACTTC. The rearrangement uses TRBV7-9 and TRBJ2-5, with 12 positions matching TRBD2. V dropped 5 bases and J dropped 4; count of bases not matched to a gene: 8. The CDR3 has 16 amino acids. In germline, CDR1 is SEHNR, CDR2 FQNEAQ (reference sequence).

This clone was found once. The gene calls are TRBV28 and TRBJ2-1; 9 bases line up with TRBD2. The CDR3 length is 16 residues. Germline CDR1 MDHEN, CDR2 SYDVKM. V gave up 5 bases and J gave up 4 bases; unmatched junction bases: 9. In DNA, the CDR3 is TGTGCCAGCAGTCCTCCGCTAGCGGGACATTACAATGAGCAGTTCTTC. Amino acids: CASSPPLAGHYNEQFF.

The chain couples TRBV9 to TRBJ1-3; D is uncertain. Per germline, CDR1 SGDLS and CDR2 YYNGEE. The V and J ends lost 0 bases and 0 bases respectively, with 7 bases between them. The CDR3 runs 15 residues. The CDR3 is CASSVGGSSGNTIYF. The CDR3 DNA is TGTGCCAGCAGCGTAGGCGGAAGCTCTGGAAACACCATATATTTT.

The DNA for the CDR3 is TGTGCCAGCAGCCCCCGCTCGGCTAGCGGGAACCACAATGAGCAGTTCTTC. Protein: CASSPRSASGNHNEQFF. This rearrangement joins TRBV3-1 (or the pseudogene TRBV3-2) to TRBJ2-1, with 9 bases aligning to TRBD2. Germline CDR1 and CDR2: LGHDT and YNNKEL (reference sequence). V was pared by 4 bases and J by 5 bases, with 12 bases of the junction left unmatched. This CDR3 comprises 17 residues.

The chain employs TRBV15 and TRBJ2-7, with D tentatively TRBD2 (5 bases). V shed 0 bases and J shed 5 bases, with 14 bases lying between them. The CDR3 covers 15 residues. Looked up from germline, CDR1 is LNHNV and CDR2 is YYDKDF (reference sequence). The CDR3 spells CATSRDGGWVDEQYF. CDR3 nucleotide sequence: TGTGCCACCAGCAGAGATGGCGGGTGGGTCGACGAGCAGTACTTC.

The chain couples TRBV6-5 to TRBJ2-3; D ambiguous. The V end was cut by 6 bases, the J end by 1 base, with 11 bases between. This CDR3 region has 14 residues. The germline V gene encodes CDR1 MNHEY and CDR2 SVGAGI. This CDR3 reads CASSLLQGTDTQYF. For the CDR3, the DNA is TGTGCCAGCAGCCTACTCCAGGGCACAGATACGCAGTATTTT.

V is TRBV28 and J is TRBJ2-7, with 11 bases lining up with TRBD2. The length of the CDR3 is 15 residues. The germline gives CDR1 MDHEN, CDR2 SYDVKM. The junction had 6 bases not matched to a gene; V was cut back by 5 bases and J by 3 bases. In DNA form, the CDR3 reads TGTGCCAGCAGTGGGGGACTAGCGGCTGTCTACGAGCAGTACTTC. It specifies CASSGGLAAVYEQYF. Together with reference TRBV28 and TRBJ2-7, the CDR3 gives the full variable domain: DVKVTQSSRYLVKRTGEKVFLECVQDMDHENMFWYRQDPGLGLRLIYFSYDVKMKEKGDIPEGYSVSREKKERFSLILESASTNQTSMYLCASSGGLAAVYEQYFGPGTRLTVT.

The rearrangement uses TRBV6-5 and TRBJ1-2; D is uncertain. This CDR3 has 10 residues. Trimming cost V 6 bases and J 5 bases, with 4 bases left between them. Germline V gene sequence: CDR1 MNHEY, CDR2 SVGAGI. The CDR3 loop is CASSPYGYTF. The CDR3 DNA reads TGTGCCAGCAGCCCGTATGGCTACACCTTC.

V gene TRBV7-8 combines with J gene TRBJ2-5; the D is unclear. The germline CDR1 and CDR2 sequences are SGHVS and FQNEAQ. V dropped 1 base and J dropped 4 bases, with 4 bases sitting between them. The CDR3 is 12 residues long. CDR3 sequence (DNA): TGTGCCAGCAGCTTAGTCCGAGAGACCCAGTACTTC. This codes for CASSLVRETQYF.

CDR3 loop: CASSRREPGSPLHF. The CDR3 nucleotides are TGTGCCAGCAGTCGCAGGGAGCCGGGTTCACCCCTCCACTTT. The chain is built from TRBV6-6 and TRBJ1-6; perhaps TRBD1 as D (5 bases). This CDR3 has 14 residues. Germline-derived CDR1 and CDR2 are MNHNY and SVGAGI (reference sequence). V dropped 5 bases and J dropped 9 bases, with 14 bases sitting between them.